This T cell receptor beta chain was sequenced during a study of CD8+CD57+ T cells in acquired aplastic anemia. In the study overall: Sorted CD4+ and CD8+ cells yielded roughly 3.5 ug of DNA on average.

The CDR3 runs to 12 residues. Per the germline V gene, CDR1 is SGHAT and CDR2 is FQNNGV. V was cut by 5 bases and J by 5 bases, with 7 bases left in between. The study's findings and limits: Significance was not reached for CD8+ Simpson's diversity between patients and controls.

On this clonotype itself: What it binds is not known.

Individuals selected for sequencing had exhibited CD8+CD57+ cell expansion on flow cytometry. A severe acquired aplastic anemia diagnosis applied to all patients. Patients had not yet gotten any therapy when their blood was taken for sampling. Genomic DNA acted as the template from which TCR beta VDJ combination and CDR3 sequence profiling were carried out. Each CDR3 protein gets one entry after TCRdb re-called the reads with MiXCR. The top ten hold 2.6% of the sample, which has 100,000 to 150,000 distinct CDR3 sequences, over 30% seen once. The sequence came from a human donor with aplastic anemia. Source material: sorted CD4+, CD8+, or CD8+CD57+ T cells (not recorded which) from PBMCs. The chain joins TRBV11-2 to TRBJ2-1; D unresolved. CDR3 nucleotides: TGTGCCAGCAGCGTTGCCCACAATGAGCAGTTCTTC. This gives the protein CASSVAHNEQFF.